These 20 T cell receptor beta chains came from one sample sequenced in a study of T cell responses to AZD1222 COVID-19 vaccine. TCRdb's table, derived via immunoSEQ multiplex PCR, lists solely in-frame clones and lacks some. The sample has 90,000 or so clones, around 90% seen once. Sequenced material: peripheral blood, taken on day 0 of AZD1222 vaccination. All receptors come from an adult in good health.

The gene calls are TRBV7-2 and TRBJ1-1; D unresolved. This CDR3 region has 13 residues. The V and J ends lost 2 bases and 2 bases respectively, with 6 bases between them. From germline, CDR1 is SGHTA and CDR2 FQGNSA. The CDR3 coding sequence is TGTGCCAGCAGCTTATTGCCCAACACTGAAGCTTTCTTT. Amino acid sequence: CASSLLPNTEAFF.

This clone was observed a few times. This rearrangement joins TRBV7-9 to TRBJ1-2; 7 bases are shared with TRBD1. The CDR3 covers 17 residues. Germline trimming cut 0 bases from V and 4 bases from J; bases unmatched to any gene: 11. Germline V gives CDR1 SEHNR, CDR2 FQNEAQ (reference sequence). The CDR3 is CASSLARQGLQGYGYTF. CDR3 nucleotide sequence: TGTGCCAGCAGCTTAGCCCGACAGGGACTTCAGGGCTATGGCTACACCTTC. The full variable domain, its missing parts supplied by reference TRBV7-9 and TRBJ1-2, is DTGVSQNPRHKITKRGQNVTFRCDPISEHNRLYWYRQTLGQGPEFLTYFQNEAQLEKSRLLSDRFSAERPKGSFSTLEIQRTEQGDSAMYLCASSLARQGLQGYGYTFGSGTRLTVV.

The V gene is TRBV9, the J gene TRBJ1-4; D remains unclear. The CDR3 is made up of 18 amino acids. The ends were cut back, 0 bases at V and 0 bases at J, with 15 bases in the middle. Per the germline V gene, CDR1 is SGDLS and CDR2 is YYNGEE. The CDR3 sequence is CASSVDPPGGATNEKLFF. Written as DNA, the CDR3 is TGTGCCAGCAGCGTAGATCCCCCGGGCGGAGCAACTAATGAAAAACTGTTTTTT.

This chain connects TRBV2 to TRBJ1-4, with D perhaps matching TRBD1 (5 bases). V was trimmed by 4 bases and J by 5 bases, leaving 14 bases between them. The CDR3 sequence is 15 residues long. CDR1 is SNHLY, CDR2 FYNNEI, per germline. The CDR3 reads CASSGADSLNEKLFF. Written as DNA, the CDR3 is TGTGCCAGCAGTGGAGCTGACAGCCTAAATGAAAAACTGTTTTTT. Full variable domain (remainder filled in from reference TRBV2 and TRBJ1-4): EPEVTQTPSHQVTQMGQEVILRCVPISNHLYFYWYRQILGQKVEFLVSFYNNEISEKSEIFDDQFSVERPDGSNFTLKIRSTKLEDSAMYFCASSGADSLNEKLFFGSGTQLSVL.

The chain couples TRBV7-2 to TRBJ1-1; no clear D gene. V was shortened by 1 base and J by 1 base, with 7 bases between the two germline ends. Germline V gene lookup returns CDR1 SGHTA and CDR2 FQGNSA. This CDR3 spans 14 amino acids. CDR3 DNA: TGTGCCAGCAGCTTAGGACAAGAGAACACTGAAGCTTTCTTT. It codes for CASSLGQENTEAFF.

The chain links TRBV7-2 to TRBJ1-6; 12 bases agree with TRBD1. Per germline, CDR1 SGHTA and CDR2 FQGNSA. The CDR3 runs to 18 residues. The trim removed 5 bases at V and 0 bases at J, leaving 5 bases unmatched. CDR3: CASSRGTGGASYNSPLHF. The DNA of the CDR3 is TGTGCCAGCAGCCGGGGGACAGGGGGCGCCTCCTATAATTCACCCCTCCACTTT.

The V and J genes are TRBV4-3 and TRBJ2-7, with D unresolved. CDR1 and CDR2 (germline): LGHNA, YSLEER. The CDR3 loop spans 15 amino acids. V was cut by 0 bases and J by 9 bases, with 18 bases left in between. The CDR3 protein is CASSQDLLTGSGQYF. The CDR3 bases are TGCGCCAGCAGCCAAGATCTTCTTACGGGCAGTGGGCAGTACTTC.

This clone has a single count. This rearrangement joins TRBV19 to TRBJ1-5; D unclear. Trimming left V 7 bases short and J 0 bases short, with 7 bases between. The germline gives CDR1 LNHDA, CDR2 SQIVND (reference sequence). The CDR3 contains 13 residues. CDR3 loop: CASTSYSNQPQHF. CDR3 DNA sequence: TGTGCCAGTACCAGTTATAGCAATCAGCCCCAGCATTTT.

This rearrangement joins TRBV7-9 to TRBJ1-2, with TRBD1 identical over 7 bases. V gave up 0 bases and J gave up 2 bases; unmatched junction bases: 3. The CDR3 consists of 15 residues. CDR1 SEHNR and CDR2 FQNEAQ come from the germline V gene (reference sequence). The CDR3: CASSLASGGNYGYTF. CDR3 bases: TGTGCCAGCAGCTTAGCGTCAGGGGGAAACTATGGCTACACCTTC.

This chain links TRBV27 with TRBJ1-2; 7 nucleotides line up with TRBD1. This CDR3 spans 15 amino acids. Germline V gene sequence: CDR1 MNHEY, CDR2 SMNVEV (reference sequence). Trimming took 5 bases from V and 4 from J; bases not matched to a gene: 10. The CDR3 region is CASSRRETGVYGYTF. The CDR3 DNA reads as TGTGCCAGCAGTCGTCGAGAAACAGGGGTCTATGGCTACACCTTC.

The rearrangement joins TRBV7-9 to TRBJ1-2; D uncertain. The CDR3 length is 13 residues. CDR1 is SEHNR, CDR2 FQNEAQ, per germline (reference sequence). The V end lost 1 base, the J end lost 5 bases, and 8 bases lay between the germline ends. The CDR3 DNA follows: TGTGCCAGCAGCTTAGAGAGTGGGTATGGCTACACCTTC. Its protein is CASSLESGYGYTF.

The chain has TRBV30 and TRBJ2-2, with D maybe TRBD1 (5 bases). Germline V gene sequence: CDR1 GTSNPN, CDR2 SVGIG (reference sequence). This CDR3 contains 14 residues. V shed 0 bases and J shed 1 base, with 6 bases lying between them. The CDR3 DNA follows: TGTGCCTGGAGTGTAACAGGGAACACCGGGGAGCTGTTTTTT. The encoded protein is CAWSVTGNTGELFF.

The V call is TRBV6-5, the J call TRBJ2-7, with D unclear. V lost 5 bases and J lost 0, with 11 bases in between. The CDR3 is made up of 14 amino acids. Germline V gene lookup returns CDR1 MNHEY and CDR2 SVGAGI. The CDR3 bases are TGTGCCAGCAGTAAATATACTAACTCCTACGAGCAGTACTTC. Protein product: CASSKYTNSYEQYF.

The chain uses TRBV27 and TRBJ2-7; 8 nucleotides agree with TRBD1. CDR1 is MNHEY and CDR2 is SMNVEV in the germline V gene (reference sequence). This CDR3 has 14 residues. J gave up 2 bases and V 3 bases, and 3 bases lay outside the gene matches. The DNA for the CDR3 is TGTGCCAGCAGTTTGCGGACAGGGACCTACGAGCAGTACTTC. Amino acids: CASSLRTGTYEQYF.

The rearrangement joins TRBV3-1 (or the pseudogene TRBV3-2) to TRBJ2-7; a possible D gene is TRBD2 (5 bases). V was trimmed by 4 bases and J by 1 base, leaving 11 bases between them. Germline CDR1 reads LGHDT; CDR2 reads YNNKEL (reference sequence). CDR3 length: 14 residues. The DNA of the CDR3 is TGTGCCAGCAGCCCCCTGGAGGTTTCCTACGAGCAGTACTTC. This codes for CASSPLEVSYEQYF.

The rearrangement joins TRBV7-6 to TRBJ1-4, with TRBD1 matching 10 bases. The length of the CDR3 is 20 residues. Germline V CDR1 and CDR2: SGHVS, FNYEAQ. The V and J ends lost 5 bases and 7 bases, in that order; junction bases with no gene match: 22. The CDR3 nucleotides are TGTGCCAGCAGCAGAACCCCCGGGACAGGGGACGGGAAGGAGTTTGAAAAACTGTTTTTT. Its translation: CASSRTPGTGDGKEFEKLFF.

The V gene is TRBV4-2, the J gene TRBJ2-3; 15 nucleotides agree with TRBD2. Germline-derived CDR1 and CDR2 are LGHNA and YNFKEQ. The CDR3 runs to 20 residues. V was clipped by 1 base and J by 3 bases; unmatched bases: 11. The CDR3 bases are TGTGCCAGCAGCCAAGCCTGGACTAGCGGGGGGGCCTTGGGAACAGATACGCAGTATTTT. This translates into CASSQAWTSGGALGTDTQYF.

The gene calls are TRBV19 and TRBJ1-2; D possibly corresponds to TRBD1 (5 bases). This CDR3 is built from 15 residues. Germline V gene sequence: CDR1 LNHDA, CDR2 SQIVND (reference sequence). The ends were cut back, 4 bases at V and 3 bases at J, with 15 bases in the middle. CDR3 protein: CASSRRWDSDYGYTF. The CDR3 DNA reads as TGTGCCAGTAGTAGGAGGTGGGACTCGGACTATGGCTACACCTTC.

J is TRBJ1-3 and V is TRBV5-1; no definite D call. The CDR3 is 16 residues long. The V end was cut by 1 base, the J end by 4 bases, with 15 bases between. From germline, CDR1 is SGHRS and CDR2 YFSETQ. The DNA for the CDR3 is TGCGCCAGCAGCTTGATTGAGGGCAGCCGGGGAAACACCATATATTTT. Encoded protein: CASSLIEGSRGNTIYF.

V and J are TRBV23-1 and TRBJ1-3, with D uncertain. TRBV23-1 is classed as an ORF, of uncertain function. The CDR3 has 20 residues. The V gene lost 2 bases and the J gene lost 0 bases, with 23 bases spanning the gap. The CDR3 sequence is CASSQRRAERRRSSGNTIYF. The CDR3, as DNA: TGCGCCAGCAGTCAAAGGCGAGCCGAAAGGAGGAGAAGCTCTGGAAACACCATATATTTT.